The T cell receptor (beta chain) described here comes from a study of cytomegalovirus exposure and HLA in healthy donors. Some clones are missing from TCRdb's copy, which holds only in-frame ones; the method was immunoSEQ multiplex PCR. In the table there are tens of thousands of clones, 96% of which are singletons. Study-wide findings and caveats: Most TCR sequences were uncommon, yet certain public TCRs appeared in many donors.

CDR3 length: 15 residues. The trim removed 0 bases at V and 4 bases at J, leaving 6 bases unmatched. The V gene's germline CDR1 is SGHRS and CDR2 YFSETQ. Points on this clone: Its antigen is as yet unknown.

Material: PBMCs. The sequence derives from a woman between 18 and 29 years old in good health and CMV-seropositive. V is TRBV5-1 and J is TRBJ1-2; 7 positions agree with TRBD1. The CDR3 DNA reads TGCGCCAGCAGCTTGGCGACAGGGACGAGCTATGGCTACACCTTC. Its protein is CASSLATGTSYGYTF.